A selection of T cell receptor beta chains follows, all from one sample in a study of CD8+ T cells in alopecia areata. The assay was immunoSEQ multiplex PCR, and TCRdb's table has in-frame clones only and misses some. The table shows around 190,000 clones, with more than 55% occurring only once. Input material: CD8+ T cells sorted from blood. The source is a human donor in good health. Each CDR3 is given with its conserved first and last residue. A D gene is named only where the DNA matches it firmly. For some rows the clone size is stated as once, few or many, or as a class when expanded; others skip it.

V gene	clone size	D gene	J gene	CDR3 DNA	CDR3 protein
TRBV27	once	-	TRBJ1-6	TGTGCCAGCAGTTTAGGGGCGGATTCACCCCTCCACTTT	CASSLGADSPLHF
TRBV27	-	TRBD1	TRBJ1-1	TGTGCCAGCAGTTTATCCGGAGGGGGCGTGAACACTGAAGCTTTCTTT	CASSLSGGGVNTEAFF
TRBV7-9	-	-	TRBJ1-2	TGTGCCAGCAGCTTATCAGTGACGTACGATGGCTACACCTTC	CASSLSVTYDGYTF
TRBV5-1	-	-	TRBJ2-7	TGCGCCAGCAGCTTGGAGCGTACCTACGAGCAGTACTTC	CASSLERTYEQYF
TRBV7-9	-	TRBD1	TRBJ1-2	TGTGCCAGCAGCTTAGCGAGGACAGGGGATGGCTACACCTTC	CASSLARTGDGYTF
TRBV4-1	-	-	TRBJ1-1	TGCGCCAGCAGCCAAGACGCAGGGGTAGGAACTGAAGCTTTCTTT	CASSQDAGVGTEAFF
TRBV5-1	-	TRBD1	TRBJ1-1	TGCGCCAGCGCATGGGGGACAGGGGTGAACACTGAAGCTTTCTTT	CASAWGTGVNTEAFF
TRBV19	few	-	TRBJ1-2	TGTGCCAGTAGCGCGTCAGAGACTAACTATGGCTACACCTTC	CASSASETNYGYTF
TRBV9	-	-	TRBJ2-1	TGTGCCAGCAGCGTAAATCCTGATTACAATGAGCAGTTCTTC	CASSVNPDYNEQFF
TRBV5-6	once	-	TRBJ2-3	TGTGCCAGCAGCTTGGTTCCAGATACGCAGTATTTT	CASSLVPDTQYF
TRBV13	once	-	TRBJ2-3	TGTGCCAGCAGCGCCCCCCTGTTGGGTACGCAGTATTTT	CASSAPLLGTQYF
TRBV7-8	-	-	TRBJ1-1	TGTGCCAGCAGCTTAGCGGGCGCAGGGACTGAAGCTTTCTTT	CASSLAGAGTEAFF
TRBV11-2	once	-	TRBJ2-5	TGTGCCAGCAGCTTAGGGGCAGGCCAAGAGACCCAGTACTTC	CASSLGAGQETQYF
TRBV7-9	-	-	TRBJ1-6	TGTGCCAGCAGCTATGACACCCGGGCGGAGTCACCCCTCCACTTT	CASSYDTRAESPLHF
TRBV5-4	-	-	TRBJ2-2	TGTGCCAGCAGCTTGGAGCGGCAGAACACCGGGGAGCTGTTTTTT	CASSLERQNTGELFF
TRBV25-1	-	-	TRBJ2-5	TGTGCCACCTCTACACGGGCGGAGACCCAGTACTTC	CATSTRAETQYF